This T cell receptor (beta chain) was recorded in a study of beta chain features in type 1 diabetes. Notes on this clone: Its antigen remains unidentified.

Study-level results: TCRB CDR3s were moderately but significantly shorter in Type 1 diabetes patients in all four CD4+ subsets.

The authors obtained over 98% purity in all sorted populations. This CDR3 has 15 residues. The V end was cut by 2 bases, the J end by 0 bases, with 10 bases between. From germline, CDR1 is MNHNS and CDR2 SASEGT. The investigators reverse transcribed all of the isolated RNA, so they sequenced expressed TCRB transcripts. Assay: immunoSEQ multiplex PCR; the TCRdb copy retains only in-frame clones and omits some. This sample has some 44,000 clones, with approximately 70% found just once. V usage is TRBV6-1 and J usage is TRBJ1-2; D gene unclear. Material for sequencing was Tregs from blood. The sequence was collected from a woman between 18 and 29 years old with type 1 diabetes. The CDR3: CASSESHGANYGYTF. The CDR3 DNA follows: TGTGCCAGCAGTGAATCCCACGGTGCTAACTATGGCTACACCTTC.